This T cell receptor (beta chain) originates from a study of Tregs in tolerant kidney transplant recipients. Clones were sequenced by immunoSEQ multiplex PCR, and TCRdb holds only the in-frame ones, with some missing. Of about 1,400 clones in the sample, about 43% were seen once. To note about this clone: No antigen is known for it.

Trimming took off 4 bases at V and 1 base at J, with 4 bases between the two ends. The length of the CDR3 is 12 residues. Per the germline V gene, CDR1 is SGHTA and CDR2 is FQGNSA. This rearrangement joins TRBV7-2 to TRBJ2-5; D is unresolved. Sequenced input: Tregs from blood grown in culture. The receptor's source is a human donor in good health. As DNA, the CDR3 is TGTGCCAGCAGCTCCAGCCAAGAGACCCAGTACTTC. Its protein product is CASSSSQETQYF.